The entry below gives a single T cell receptor (beta chain) sequence along with its context. Its specificity is unknown. Trimming cost V 0 bases and J 0 bases, with 18 bases left between them. Per germline, CDR1 DFQATT and CDR2 SNEGSKA (reference sequence). This CDR3 comprises 19 residues. This record belongs to a study of T cells in Graves' hyperthyroidism and ophthalmopathy. General study results and limits: Prediction of ophthalmopathy progression came a median approximately 6.6 months pre-onset. Stable hyperthyroidism was told apart from ophthalmopathy by a model built on 13 V-J features.

TCR beta CDR3 region amplification was performed from RNA transcripts. HTBI primers were the set used in a first-round RT-PCR of the TCR CDR3. TCRdb itself ran the multiplex PCR reads through MiXCR, one entry per CDR3 protein. The sample shows about 380,000 distinct CDR3 sequences, 14% of them seen only once. Stability of Graves' hyperthyroidism was defined as absent ophthalmopathy progression within 18 months. It was 10 ml of fresh peripheral blood that supplied the PBMCs. This receptor was identified in an older woman with Graves' hyperthyroidism. The chain is built from TRBV20-1 and TRBJ1-6; the D gene is possibly TRBD1 (5 bases). Sequencing input: blood. CDR3 residues: CSARDVFGHSSSYNSPLHF. The CDR3 DNA is TGCAGTGCTAGAGACGTCTTTGGACACTCGAGCTCCTATAATTCACCCCTCCACTTT.